This T cell receptor beta chain is from a study of vaccination and CD4 T cells after COVID-19. Study in general: Recovered patients in the cohort numbered six men and four women, two of them Hispanic. For each participant, vaccination comprised two doses of either the BNT162b2 or the mRNA-1273 vaccine. Sampling after COVID took place at a median of about 98 days (range 35 to 161) following diagnosis. Cellular stimulation was performed using overlapping spike peptides derived from SARS-CoV-2, HCoV-NL63, HCoV-OC43 and HCoV-229E.

This clonotype was recorded a few times. Its target is unknown. The treatment was: approximately nine-day PBMC culture with coronavirus spike peptide pools or control peptides (ViraFEST assay). The Oncomine TCR Beta short-read assay sequenced DNA from cultured CD4+ T cells. One entry per CDR3 protein, called by TCRdb with MiXCR from the PCR reads. The sample gives around 26,000 distinct CDR3 sequences, over 60% of which show up once; 4% to 5.5% is in the top ten. Losses at the gene ends were 7 bases for V and 0 bases for J; bases not matched to a gene: 10. The germline CDR1 and CDR2 sequences are KGHDR and SFDVKD. This CDR3 region has 17 residues.

This receptor was obtained from a human donor who had recovered from COVID-19. This chain joins TRBV24-1 and TRBJ1-5; 8 nucleotides align to TRBD1. Sequenced material: CD4+ T cells from blood, cultured in vitro. This chain's CDR3 is CATSASGGLYSNQPQHF. The CDR3 DNA reads TGTGCCACCAGCGCGTCAGGGGGCCTCTATAGCAATCAGCCCCAGCATTTT.